Included here is one T cell receptor (beta chain) sequence, with context. Its cognate antigen is unknown. The entry originates in a study of blood T cells in healthy people across ages. General study findings and limits: Diversity estimates from one million T cells were considered underestimates.

Donation came from healthy Caucasian individuals in Russia who were aged 6 to 90. Alongside a J-beta primer mix, a sample-barcoded 5' primer served in a second PCR lasting roughly 7 to 12 cycles. MiXCR, applied by TCRdb to the 5' RACE reads, yields one record per CDR3 protein. The sample consists of some 1.4 million distinct CDR3 sequences, around two fifths of them appearing once. Material for sequencing was blood. The source of this sequence is a young woman in good health.

CDR3 DNA: TGTGCCATCAGTCAAGATCCCCCCTCAGGGGATGAGCAGTACTTC. Translating it yields CAISQDPPSGDEQYF. This chain uses TRBV10-3 with TRBJ2-5; D perhaps matches TRBD1 (6 bases). Per germline, CDR1 ENHRY and CDR2 SYGVKD. Trimming stripped 5 bases from V and 11 bases from J, with 24 bases between. This CDR3 contains 15 residues.